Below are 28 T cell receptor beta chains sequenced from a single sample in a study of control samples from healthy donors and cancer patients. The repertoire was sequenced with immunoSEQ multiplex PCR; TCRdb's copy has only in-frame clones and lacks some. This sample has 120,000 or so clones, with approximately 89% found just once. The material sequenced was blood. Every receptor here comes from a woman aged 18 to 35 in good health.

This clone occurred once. The CDR3 here is CASSYLAGPPPPDTQYF. The DNA for the CDR3 is TGTGCCAGCAGTTATTTAGCGGGTCCCCCTCCCCCAGATACGCAGTATTTT. V and J are TRBV6-2 or TRBV6-3 and TRBJ2-3; 7 nucleotides line up with TRBD2. The CDR3 length is 17 residues. In germline, CDR1 is MNHEY, CDR2 SVGEGT. V lost 3 bases to trimming and J lost 4 bases; unmatched junction nucleotides: 13.

The CDR3: CASRPGGQETQYF. As DNA, the CDR3 is TGTGCCAGCAGGCCCGGAGGGCAAGAGACCCAGTACTTC. The chain is built from TRBV28 and TRBJ2-5; D perhaps matches TRBD2 (6 bases). The germline V gene encodes CDR1 MDHEN and CDR2 SYDVKM. The CDR3 is 13 amino acids. V gave up 6 bases and J gave up 2 bases, with 10 bases separating them.

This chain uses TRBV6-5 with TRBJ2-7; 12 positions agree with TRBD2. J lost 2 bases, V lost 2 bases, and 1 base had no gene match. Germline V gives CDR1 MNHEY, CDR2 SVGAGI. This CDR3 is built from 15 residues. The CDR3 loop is CASSYRTSGTYEQYF. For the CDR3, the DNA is TGTGCCAGCAGTTACCGGACTAGCGGGACCTACGAGCAGTACTTC.

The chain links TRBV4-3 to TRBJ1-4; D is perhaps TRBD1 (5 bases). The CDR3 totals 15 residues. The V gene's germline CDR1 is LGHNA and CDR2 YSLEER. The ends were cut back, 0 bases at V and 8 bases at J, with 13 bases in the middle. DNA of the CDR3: TGCGCCAGCAGCCAAGATCCTAGTAGACAGGAAAAACTGTTTTTT. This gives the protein CASSQDPSRQEKLFF.

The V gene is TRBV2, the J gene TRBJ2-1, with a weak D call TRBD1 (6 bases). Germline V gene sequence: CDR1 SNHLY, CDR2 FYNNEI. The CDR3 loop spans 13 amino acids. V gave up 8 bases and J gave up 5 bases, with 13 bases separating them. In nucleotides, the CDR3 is TGTGCCAGCGCCCGGGACAAGAACAATGAGCAGTTCTTC. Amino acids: CASARDKNNEQFF.

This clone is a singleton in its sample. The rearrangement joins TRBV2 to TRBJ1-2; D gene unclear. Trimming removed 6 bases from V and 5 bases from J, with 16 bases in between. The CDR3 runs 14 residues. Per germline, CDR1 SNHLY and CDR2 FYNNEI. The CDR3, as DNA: TGTGCCAGCAGGGCGGGTGGGAGGATATATGGCTACACCTTC. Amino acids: CASRAGGRIYGYTF.

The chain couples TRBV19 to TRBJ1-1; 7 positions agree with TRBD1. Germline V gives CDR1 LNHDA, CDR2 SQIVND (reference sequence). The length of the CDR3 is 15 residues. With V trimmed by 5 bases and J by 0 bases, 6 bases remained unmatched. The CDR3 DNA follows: TGTGCCAGTAGTCGGGCCGGGACAGTGAACACTGAAGCTTTCTTT. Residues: CASSRAGTVNTEAFF.

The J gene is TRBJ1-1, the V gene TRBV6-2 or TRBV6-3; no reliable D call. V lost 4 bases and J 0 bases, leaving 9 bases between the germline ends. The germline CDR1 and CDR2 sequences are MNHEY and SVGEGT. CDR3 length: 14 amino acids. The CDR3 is CASSSRFMNTEAFF. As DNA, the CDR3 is TGTGCCAGCAGTTCAAGGTTCATGAACACTGAAGCTTTCTTT.

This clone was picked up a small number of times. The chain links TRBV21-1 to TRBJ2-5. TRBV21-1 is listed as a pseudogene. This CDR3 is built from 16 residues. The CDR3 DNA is TGTGCCAGCAGCACTGGGACCGCCAATTTCCAAGAGACCCAGTACTTC. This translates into CASSTGTANFQETQYF.

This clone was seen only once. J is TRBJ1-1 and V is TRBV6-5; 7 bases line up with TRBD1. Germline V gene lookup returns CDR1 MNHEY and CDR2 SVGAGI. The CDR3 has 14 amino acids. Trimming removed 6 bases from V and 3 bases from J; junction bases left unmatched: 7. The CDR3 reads CASSPQGGYTEAFF. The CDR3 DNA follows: TGTGCCAGCAGCCCCCAGGGGGGCTACACTGAAGCTTTCTTT.

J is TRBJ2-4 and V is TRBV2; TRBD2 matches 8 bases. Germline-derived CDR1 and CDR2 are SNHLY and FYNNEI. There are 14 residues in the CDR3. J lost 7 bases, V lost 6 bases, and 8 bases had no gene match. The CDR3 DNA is TGTGCCAGCAGCTCCGGGACTAGGGGGAACATTCAGTACTTC. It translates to CASSSGTRGNIQYF.

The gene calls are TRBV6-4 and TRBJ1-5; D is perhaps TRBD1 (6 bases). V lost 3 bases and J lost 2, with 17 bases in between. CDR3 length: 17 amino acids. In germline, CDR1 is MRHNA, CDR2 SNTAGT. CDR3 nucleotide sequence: TGTGCCAGCAGTGATAGTTTGCGAGGGGGAGGCAATCAGCCCCAGCATTTT. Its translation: CASSDSLRGGGNQPQHF.

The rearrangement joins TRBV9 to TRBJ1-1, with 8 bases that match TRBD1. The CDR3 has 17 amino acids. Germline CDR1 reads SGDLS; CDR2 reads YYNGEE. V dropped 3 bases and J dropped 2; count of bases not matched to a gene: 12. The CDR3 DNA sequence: TGTGCCAGCAGCGCAAACAGGGGGACGGGCCCAAACACTGAAGCTTTCTTT. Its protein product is CASSANRGTGPNTEAFF.

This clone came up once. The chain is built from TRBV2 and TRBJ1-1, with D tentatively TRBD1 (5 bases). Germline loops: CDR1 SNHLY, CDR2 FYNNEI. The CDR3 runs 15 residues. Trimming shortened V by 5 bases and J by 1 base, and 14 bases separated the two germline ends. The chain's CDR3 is CASSPGAGKNTEAFF. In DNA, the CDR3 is TGTGCCAGCAGTCCGGGAGCAGGGAAGAACACTGAAGCTTTCTTT.

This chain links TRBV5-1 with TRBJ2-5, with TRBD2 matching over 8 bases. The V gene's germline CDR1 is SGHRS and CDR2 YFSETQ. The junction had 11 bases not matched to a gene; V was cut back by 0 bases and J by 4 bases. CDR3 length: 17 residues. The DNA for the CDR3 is TGCGCCAGCAGCTTGGCCGCGGGGGGCGGCGGCAGAGAGACCCAGTACTTC. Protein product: CASSLAAGGGGRETQYF.

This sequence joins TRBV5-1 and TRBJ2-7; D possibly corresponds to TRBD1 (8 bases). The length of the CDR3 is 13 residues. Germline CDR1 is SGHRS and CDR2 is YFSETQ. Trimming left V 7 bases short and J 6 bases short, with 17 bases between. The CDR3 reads CASRRTGRGEQYF. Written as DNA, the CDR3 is TGCGCCAGCCGACGGACAGGGAGGGGCGAGCAGTACTTC.

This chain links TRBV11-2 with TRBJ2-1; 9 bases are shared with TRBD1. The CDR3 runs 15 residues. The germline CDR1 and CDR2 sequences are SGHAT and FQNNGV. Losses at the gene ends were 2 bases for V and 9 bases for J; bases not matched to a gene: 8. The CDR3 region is CASSLRTGDYGEQFF. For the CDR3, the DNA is TGTGCCAGCAGCTTAAGGACAGGGGATTACGGTGAGCAGTTCTTC.

As DNA, the CDR3 is TGTGCCAGCTCACCAGAGATGTCTACCACCGAGCAGTACTTC. It specifies CASSPEMSTTEQYF. The chain has TRBV18 and TRBJ2-7; no clear D gene. The germline V and J ends were trimmed by 2 bases and 6 bases, with 14 bases remaining between them. This CDR3 region has 14 residues. CDR1 and CDR2 (germline): KGHSH, LQKENI. The full variable domain, in which reference TRBV18 and TRBJ2-7 provide the parts outside the CDR3, is NAGVMQNPRHLVRRRGQEARLRCSPMKGHSHVYWYRQLPEEGLKFMVYLQKENIIDESGMPKERFSAEFPKEGPSILRIQQVVRGDSAAYFCASSPEMSTTEQYFGPGTRLTVT.

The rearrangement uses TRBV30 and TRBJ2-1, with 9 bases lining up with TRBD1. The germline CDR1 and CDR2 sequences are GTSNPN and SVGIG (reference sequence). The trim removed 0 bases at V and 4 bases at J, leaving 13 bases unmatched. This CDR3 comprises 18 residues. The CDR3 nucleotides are TGTGCCTGGAGTGTACAGGGGGCGACTCCAATTCCATACAATGAGCAGTTCTTC. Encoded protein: CAWSVQGATPIPYNEQFF.

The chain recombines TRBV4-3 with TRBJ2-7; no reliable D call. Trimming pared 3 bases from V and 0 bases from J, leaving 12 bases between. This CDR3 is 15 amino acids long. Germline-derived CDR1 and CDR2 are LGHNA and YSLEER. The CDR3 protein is CASSHSRLSSYEQYF. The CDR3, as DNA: TGCGCCAGCAGCCACTCTAGGTTGAGCTCCTACGAGCAGTACTTC.

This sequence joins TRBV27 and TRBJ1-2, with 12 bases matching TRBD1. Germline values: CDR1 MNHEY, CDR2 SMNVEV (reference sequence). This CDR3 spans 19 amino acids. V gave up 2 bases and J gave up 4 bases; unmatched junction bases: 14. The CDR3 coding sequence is TGTGCCAGCAGTTTAAACCCTCCGGGACAGGGGGCGGTTACCTATGGCTACACCTTC. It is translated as CASSLNPPGQGAVTYGYTF.

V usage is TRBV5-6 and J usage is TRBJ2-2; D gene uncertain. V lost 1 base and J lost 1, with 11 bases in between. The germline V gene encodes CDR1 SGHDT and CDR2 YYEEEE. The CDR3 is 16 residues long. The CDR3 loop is CASSLTAWENTGELFF. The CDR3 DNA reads TGTGCCAGCAGCTTGACGGCGTGGGAGAACACCGGGGAGCTGTTTTTT. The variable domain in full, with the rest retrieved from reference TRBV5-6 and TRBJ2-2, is DAGVTQSPTHLIKTRGQQVTLRCSPKSGHDTVSWYQQALGQGPQFIFQYYEEEERQRGNFPDRFSGHQFPNYSSELNVNALLLGDSALYLCASSLTAWENTGELFFGEGSRLTVL.

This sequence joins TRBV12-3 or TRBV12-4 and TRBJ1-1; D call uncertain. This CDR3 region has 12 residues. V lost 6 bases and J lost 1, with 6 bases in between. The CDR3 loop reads CASRVPNTEAFF. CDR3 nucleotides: TGTGCCAGCAGGGTGCCGAACACTGAAGCTTTCTTT.

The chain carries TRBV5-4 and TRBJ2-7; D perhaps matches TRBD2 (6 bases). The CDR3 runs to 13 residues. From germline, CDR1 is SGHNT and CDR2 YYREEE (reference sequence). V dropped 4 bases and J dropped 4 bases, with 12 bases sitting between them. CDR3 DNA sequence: TGTGCCAGCAGCCAAGGGACTGCTTACGAGCAGTACTTC. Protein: CASSQGTAYEQYF.

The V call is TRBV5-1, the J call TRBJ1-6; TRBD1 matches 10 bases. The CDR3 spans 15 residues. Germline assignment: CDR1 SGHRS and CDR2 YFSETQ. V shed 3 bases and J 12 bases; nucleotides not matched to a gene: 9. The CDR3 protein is CASSSTGQGLEPLHF. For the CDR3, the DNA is TGCGCCAGCAGCTCTACGGGACAGGGGTTGGAACCCCTCCACTTT.

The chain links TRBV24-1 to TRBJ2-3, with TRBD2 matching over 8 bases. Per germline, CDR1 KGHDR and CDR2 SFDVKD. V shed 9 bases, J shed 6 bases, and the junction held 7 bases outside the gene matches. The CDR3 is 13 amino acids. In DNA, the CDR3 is TGTGCCACCTCTCGGGAGGGCCCTGATACGCAGTATTTT. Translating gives CATSREGPDTQYF.

CDR3 amino acids: CASSFREDLWGYTF. The CDR3 DNA is TGTGCCAGCAGTTTTAGGGAAGACCTCTGGGGCTACACCTTC. The chain recombines TRBV28 with TRBJ1-2; D gene ambiguous. The CDR3 is 14 residues long. V lost 3 bases and J lost 8, with 16 bases in between. Germline lookup yields CDR1 MDHEN and CDR2 SYDVKM.

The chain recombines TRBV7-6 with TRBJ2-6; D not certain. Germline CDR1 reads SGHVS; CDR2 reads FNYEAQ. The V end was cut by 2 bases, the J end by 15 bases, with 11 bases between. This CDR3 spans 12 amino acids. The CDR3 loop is CASSLQGRNLTF. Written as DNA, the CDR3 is TGTGCCAGCAGCTTACAAGGCCGTAACCTGACTTTC. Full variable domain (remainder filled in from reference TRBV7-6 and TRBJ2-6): GAGVSQSPRYKVTKRGQDVALRCDPISGHVSLYWYRQALGQGPEFLTYFNYEAQQDKSGLPNDRFSAERPEGSISTLTIQRTEQRDSAMYRCASSLQGRNLTFGAGSRLTVL.